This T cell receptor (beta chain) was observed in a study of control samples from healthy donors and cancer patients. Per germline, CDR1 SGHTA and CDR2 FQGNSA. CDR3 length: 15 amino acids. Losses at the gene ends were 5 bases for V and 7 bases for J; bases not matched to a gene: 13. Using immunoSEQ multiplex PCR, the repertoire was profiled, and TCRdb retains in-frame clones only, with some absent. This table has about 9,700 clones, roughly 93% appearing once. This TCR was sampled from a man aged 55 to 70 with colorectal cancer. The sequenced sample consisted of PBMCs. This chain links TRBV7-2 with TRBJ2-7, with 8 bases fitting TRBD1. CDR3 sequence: CASSRAGQVAREQYF. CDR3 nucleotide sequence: TGTGCCAGCAGCCGGGCGGGACAGGTAGCGCGGGAGCAGTACTTC.